This TCR beta chain was identified during a study of neurological immune-mediated disorders. Study results and caveats: HTLV-1-associated myelopathy had the most TCR clonal expansion, and multiple sclerosis had the least, less than healthy controls.

The CDR3 is 14 amino acids. Germline values: CDR1 SGHRS, CDR2 YFSETQ. The junction had 3 bases not matched to a gene; V was cut back by 1 base and J by 5 bases. This clonotype showed up many times. Antigen specificity is unknown. 5'RACE generated cDNA with 10-nucleotide random UMIs. TCRdb reprocessed the 5' RACE reads via MiXCR and lists one record per CDR3 protein. The data contain under 70,000 distinct CDR3 sequences, around 24% of them singletons. Time point given: technical triplicate 2. 2 million unsorted PBMCs were stored in RNAlater at -80 °C before RNA extraction. This sequence was found in a man in his 60s with HTLV-1-associated myelopathy (HAM/TSP). Material for sequencing was PBMCs. The chain joins TRBV5-1 to TRBJ2-5, with 9 positions matching TRBD2. The CDR3 sequence: CASSLQTSGETQYF. The CDR3 region has the DNA TGCGCCAGCAGCTTGCAGACTAGCGGCGAGACCCAGTACTTC.